The rows below give T cell receptor beta chains drawn from one sample of a study of shared clonotypes between healthy human individuals. Sequencing used immunoSEQ multiplex PCR; TCRdb keeps in-frame clones, though not all of them. The sample lists about 2.2 million clones; roughly 93% were seen once. The material sequenced was naive CD8+ T cells from PBMCs. The receptors were gathered from a man between 18 and 29 years old in good health. Some clones in this sample may be carry-over from other donors' samples. CDR3s include the opening cysteine and the closing phenylalanine or tryptophan. The listing skips clone size in some rows; elsewhere it reads once, few, many or a size class.

NA | TRBJ1-1 | TRBV28 | CASRTGRYTEAFF
NA | TRBJ2-3 | TRBV9 | CASSPRTGLSTDTQYF
NA | TRBJ2-1 | TRBV2 | CASSDSWEREDSYNEQFF
NA | TRBJ2-7 | TRBV27 | CASTIRDGAYEQYF
NA | TRBJ2-1 | TRBV4-1 | CASSQARGAEAGGQYNEQFF
NA | TRBJ2-7 | TRBV28 | CASTSNWEFHEQYF
NA | TRBJ2-7 | TRBV27 | CASSLGLVGLRPYEQYF
once | TRBJ2-3 | TRBV4-1 | CASSPVQGPDTQYF
NA | TRBJ1-5 | TRBV19 | CASSIKGYQPQHF
NA | TRBJ2-7 | TRBV6-1 | CASSARGTISYEQYF
NA | TRBJ2-1 | TRBV27 | CASSPQGYGGEQFF
NA | TRBJ1-5 | TRBV6-1 | CASSELKAWTQSQGPQHF
NA | TRBJ1-3 | TRBV9 | CASSVVGDTIYF
few | TRBJ2-2 | TRBV27 | CASSSRQGALGELFF
NA | TRBJ1-5 | TRBV19 | CASSTDRLEGNQPQHF
NA | TRBJ2-7 | TRBV10-3 | CAIRERGWYEQYF